This T cell receptor (beta chain) was observed in a study of shared clonotypes between healthy human individuals. Notes on the study in general: Sequencing depth was predicted to influence how clonotypes are shared among donors.

Naive CD8 cells comprised CD45RO-negative, CCR7-positively selected cells, excluding terminally differentiated effector memory CD45RA+ cells. V was pared by 0 bases and J by 0 bases, with 14 bases between. The germline CDR1 and CDR2 sequences are KGHSH and LQKENI. CDR3 length: 17 residues. Authors' analysis steps: With immunoSEQ giving junction-only sequences and no quality scores, filtering differed. The assay was immunoSEQ multiplex PCR, and TCRdb's table has in-frame clones only and misses some. V, J and clone size were drawn from that table, and D and trimming were deduced from the DNA. The data show about 600,000 clones, 95% to 96% seen once. Notes on this clone: Its matching antigen is unknown.

The clonotype originates from a woman under 40 in good health. The chain is built from TRBV18 and TRBJ1-1; D is perhaps TRBD1 (5 bases). The specimen was naive CD8+ T cells sorted from blood. CDR3 amino acids: CASSPPEREGLNTEAFF. The CDR3 bases are TGTGCCAGCTCACCACCGGAAAGGGAGGGGTTGAACACTGAAGCTTTCTTT.